This is a list of T cell receptor beta chains from one sample in a study of blood T cell repertoires in COVID-19. Produced via immunoSEQ multiplex PCR; TCRdb's table is partial and in-frame only. The sample carries some 50,000 clones, about 86% recorded once. The sample comprised peripheral blood. The receptors stem from a human donor in a cohort sampled during active COVID-19. The CDR3 runs from the conserved cysteine through the conserved F or W. The D gene is left open where the match is weak. Clone size is stated in some rows and not others, as once, few, many or a class when expanded.

abundance	v_gene	j_gene	d_gene	CDR3aa	CDR3nt
once	TRBV5-1	TRBJ2-3	-	CASSFLASSTDTQYF	TGCGCCAGCAGCTTCCTGGCAAGTAGCACAGATACGCAGTATTTT
-	TRBV11-2	TRBJ2-5	TRBD2	CASSLLGGWGGRETQYF	TGTGCCAGCAGCTTATTGGGGGGTTGGGGCGGGAGAGAGACCCAGTACTTC
-	TRBV30	TRBJ1-4	TRBD1	CAWSRDRGGEKLFF	TGTGCCTGGAGTAGGGACAGGGGAGGAGAAAAACTGTTTTTT
-	TRBV6-1	TRBJ1-2	-	CASSEDREGGYTF	TGTGCCAGCAGTGAAGACAGGGAGGGTGGCTACACCTTC
-	TRBV18	TRBJ2-1	-	CASSPTDNEQFF	TGTGCCAGCTCACCTACAGACAATGAGCAGTTCTTC
-	TRBV5-1	TRBJ2-1	-	CASGRGSSYNEQFF	TGCGCCAGCGGGCGTGGGAGCTCCTACAATGAGCAGTTCTTC
-	TRBV7-8	TRBJ2-1	TRBD1	CASSFDRGDEFF	TGTGCCAGCAGCTTCGACAGGGGAGATGAGTTCTTC
few	TRBV7-8	TRBJ1-6	-	CASSFERGAPLHF	TGTGCCAGCAGCTTTGAAAGGGGCGCACCCCTCCACTTT
once	TRBV29-1	TRBJ2-3	TRBD2	CSVEDMSWLAGTPGKDTQYF	TGCAGCGTTGAAGATATGAGTTGGCTAGCGGGGACCCCGGGCAAAGATACGCAGTATTTT
-	TRBV4-3	TRBJ2-1	TRBD2	CASSSSSSGGGNEQFF	TGCGCCAGCAGCAGCTCATCTAGCGGGGGGGGCAATGAGCAGTTCTTC